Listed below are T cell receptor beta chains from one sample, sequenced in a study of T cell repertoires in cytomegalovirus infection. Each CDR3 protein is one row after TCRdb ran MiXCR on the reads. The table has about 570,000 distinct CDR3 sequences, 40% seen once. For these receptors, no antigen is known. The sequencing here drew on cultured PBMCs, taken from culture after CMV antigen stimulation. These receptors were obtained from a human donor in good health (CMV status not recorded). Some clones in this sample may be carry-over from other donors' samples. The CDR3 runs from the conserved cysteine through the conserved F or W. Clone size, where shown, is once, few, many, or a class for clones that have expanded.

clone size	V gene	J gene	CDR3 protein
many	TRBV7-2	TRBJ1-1	CASSPSGEAFF
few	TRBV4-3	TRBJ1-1	CASSQDSTGYDTEAFF
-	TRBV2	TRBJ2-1	CASSDGTGGLLYNNEQFF
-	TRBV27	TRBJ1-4	CASPQPGVMTEKLFF
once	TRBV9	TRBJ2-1	CASSVVASGSSYNEQFF
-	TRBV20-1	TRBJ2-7	CSAPRGSYEQYF
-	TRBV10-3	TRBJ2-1	CAISASGSGNEQFF
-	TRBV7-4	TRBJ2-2	CASSSRDRSGDTGELFF
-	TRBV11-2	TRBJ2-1	CASSLFRAREFF
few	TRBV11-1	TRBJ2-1	CASSWAGGLNEQFF
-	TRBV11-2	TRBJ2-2	CASSPLWGSHTGELFF
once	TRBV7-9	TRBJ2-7	CASSDRQGSYEQYF
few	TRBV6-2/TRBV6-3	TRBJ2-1	CASSYSIGEPEQFF
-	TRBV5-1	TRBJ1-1	CASSTGRRMNTEAFF
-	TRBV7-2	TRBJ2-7	CASSSLAGGPTYEQYF
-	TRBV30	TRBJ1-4	CAWAPPGGAREKLFF
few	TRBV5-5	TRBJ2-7	CASSLQGDSREQYF
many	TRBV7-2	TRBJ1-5	CASSWRDSNQPQHF
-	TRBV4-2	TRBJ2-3	CASSQVSSSTDTQYF
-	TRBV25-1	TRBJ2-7	CASSGWDAAYEQYF
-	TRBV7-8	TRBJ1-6	CASRDIRGRRNSPLHF
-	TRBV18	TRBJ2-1	CASSQGNSYNEQFF
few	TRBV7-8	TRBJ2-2	CASSFAGRNTGELFF
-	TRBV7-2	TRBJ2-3	CASSLGGTVGTDTQYF
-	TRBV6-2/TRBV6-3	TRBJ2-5	CASSYSSLGLRETQYF
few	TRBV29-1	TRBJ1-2	CSVELAGRGNGYTF
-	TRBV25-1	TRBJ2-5	CASSDPGTPETQYF
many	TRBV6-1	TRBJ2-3	CASVPAGVGDTQYF
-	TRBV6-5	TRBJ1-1	CASSRPNLGMNTEAFF
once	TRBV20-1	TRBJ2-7	CSARDGGTSGLEQYF
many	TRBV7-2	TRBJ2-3	CASSFGRGVNTDTQYF
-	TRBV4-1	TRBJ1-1	CASSQQVDSFSAEAFF
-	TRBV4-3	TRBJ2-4	CASSQDRAEVIQYF
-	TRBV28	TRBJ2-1	CASSPGQGDFYNEQFF
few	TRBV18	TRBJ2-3	CASSGQGGADTQYF
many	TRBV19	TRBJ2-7	CASSLGEAYEQYF
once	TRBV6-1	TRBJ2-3	CASRPPPGSTRDTQYF
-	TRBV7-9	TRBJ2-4	CASSLSFPRKNIQYF